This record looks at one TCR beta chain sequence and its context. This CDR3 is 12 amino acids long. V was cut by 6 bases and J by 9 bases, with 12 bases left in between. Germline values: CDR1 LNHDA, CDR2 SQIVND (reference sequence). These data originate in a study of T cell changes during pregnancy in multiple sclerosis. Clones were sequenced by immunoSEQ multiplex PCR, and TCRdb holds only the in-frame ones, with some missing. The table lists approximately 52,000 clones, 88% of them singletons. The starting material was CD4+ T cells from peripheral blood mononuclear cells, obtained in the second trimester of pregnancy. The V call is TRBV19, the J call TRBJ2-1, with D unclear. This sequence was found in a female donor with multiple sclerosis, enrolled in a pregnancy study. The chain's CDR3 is CASSGQVTEQFF. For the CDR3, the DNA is TGTGCCAGTAGCGGCCAGGTCACTGAGCAGTTCTTC.